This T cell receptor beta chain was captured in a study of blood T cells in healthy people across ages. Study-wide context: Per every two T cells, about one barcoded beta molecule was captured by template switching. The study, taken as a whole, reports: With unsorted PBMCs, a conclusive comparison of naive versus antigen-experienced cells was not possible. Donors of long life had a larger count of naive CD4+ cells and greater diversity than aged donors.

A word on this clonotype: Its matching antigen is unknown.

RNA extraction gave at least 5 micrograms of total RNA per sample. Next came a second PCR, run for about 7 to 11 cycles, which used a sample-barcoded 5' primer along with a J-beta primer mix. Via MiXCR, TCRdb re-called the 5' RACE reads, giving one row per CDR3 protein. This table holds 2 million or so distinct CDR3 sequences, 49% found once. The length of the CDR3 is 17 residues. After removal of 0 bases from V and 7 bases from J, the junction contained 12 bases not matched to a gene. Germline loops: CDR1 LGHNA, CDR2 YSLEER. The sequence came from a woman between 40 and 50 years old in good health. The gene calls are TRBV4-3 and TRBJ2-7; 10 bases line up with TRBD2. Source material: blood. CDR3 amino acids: CASSQDPSGGTSNEQYF. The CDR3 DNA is TGCGCCAGCAGCCAAGATCCTAGCGGGGGCACCTCCAATGAGCAGTACTTC.